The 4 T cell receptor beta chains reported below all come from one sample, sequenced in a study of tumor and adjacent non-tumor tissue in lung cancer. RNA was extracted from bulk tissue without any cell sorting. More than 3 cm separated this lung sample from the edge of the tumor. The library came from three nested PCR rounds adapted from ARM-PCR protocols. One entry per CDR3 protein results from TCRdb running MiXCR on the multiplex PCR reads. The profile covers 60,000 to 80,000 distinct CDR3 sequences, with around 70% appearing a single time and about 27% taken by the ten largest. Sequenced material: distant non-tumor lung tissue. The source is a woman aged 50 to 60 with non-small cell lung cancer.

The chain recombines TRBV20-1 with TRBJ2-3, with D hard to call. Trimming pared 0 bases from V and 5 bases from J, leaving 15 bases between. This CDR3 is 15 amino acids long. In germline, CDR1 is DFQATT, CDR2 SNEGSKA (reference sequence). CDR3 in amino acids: CSAREPEPARDTQYF. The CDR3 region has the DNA TGCAGTGCTAGAGAACCGGAGCCCGCCCGAGATACGCAGTATTTT.

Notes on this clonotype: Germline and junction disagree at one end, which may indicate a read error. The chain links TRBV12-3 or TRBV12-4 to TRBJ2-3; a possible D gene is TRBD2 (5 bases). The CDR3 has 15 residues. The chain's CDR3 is CASSSGLLSTDTLYF. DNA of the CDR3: TGTGCCAGCAGTTCCGGACTGCTGAGCACAGATACGCTGTATTTC.

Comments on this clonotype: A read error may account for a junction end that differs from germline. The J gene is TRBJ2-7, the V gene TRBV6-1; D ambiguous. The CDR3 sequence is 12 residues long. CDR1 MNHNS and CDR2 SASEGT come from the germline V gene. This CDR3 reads CACSEIFYEQYF. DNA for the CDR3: TGCGCCTGCAGTGAAATTTTCTACGAGCAGTACTTC.

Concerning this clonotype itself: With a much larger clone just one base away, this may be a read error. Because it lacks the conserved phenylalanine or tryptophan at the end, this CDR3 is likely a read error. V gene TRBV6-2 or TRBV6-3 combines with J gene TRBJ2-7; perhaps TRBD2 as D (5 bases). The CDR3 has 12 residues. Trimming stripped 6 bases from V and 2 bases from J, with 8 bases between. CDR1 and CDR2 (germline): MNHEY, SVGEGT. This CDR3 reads CASRLEAYEQYL. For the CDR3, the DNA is TGTGCCAGCAGGCTGGAGGCCTACGAGCAGTACTTA.